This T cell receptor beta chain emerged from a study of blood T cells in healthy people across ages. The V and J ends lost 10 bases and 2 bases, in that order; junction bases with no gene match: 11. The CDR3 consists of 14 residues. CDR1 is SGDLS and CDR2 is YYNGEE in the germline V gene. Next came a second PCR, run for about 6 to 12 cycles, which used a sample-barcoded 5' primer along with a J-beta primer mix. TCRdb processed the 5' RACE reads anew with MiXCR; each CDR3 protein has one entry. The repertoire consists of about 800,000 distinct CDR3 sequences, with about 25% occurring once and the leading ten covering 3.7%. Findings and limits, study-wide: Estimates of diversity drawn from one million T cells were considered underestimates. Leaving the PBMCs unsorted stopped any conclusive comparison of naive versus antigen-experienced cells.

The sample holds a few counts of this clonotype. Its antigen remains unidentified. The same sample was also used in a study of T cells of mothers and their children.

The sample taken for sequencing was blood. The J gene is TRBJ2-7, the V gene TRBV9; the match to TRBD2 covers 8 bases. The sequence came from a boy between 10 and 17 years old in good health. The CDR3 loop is CAGFSGGDPYEQYF. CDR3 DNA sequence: TGTGCCGGTTTCTCGGGGGGGGATCCCTACGAGCAGTACTTC. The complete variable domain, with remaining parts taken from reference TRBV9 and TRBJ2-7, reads DSGVTQTPKHLITATGQRVTLRCSPRSGDLSVYWYQQSLDQGLQFLIQYYNGEERAKGNILERFSAQQFPDLHSELNLSSLELGDSALYFCAGFSGGDPYEQYFGPGTRLTVT.